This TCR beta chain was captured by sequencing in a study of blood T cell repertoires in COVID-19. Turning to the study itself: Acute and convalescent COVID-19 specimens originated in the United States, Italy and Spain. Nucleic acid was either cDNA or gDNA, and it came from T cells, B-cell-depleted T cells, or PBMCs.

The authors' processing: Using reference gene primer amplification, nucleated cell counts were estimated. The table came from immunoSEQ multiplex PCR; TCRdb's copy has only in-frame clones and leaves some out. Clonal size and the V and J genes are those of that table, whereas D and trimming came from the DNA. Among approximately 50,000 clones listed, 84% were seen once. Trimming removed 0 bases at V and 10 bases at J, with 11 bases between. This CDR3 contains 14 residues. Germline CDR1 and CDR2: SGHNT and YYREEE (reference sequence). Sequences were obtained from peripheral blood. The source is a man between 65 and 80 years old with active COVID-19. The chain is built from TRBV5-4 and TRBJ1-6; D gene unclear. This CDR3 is CASSLDQVLSPLHF. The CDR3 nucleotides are TGTGCCAGCAGCTTGGATCAGGTTCTCTCACCCCTCCACTTT.